Shown below are 30 T cell receptor beta chains from a single sample sequenced in a study of blood T cell dynamics during melanoma immunotherapy. Data came from immunoSEQ multiplex PCR; TCRdb stores just in-frame clones and leaves some out. The data show over 10,000 clones, less than 85% seen once. Time point indicated: pre-treatment baseline. This material consisted of blood, taken from a patient treated with checkpoint blockade. The receptor source for this set is a human donor with melanoma.

This clone came up once. This chain uses TRBV7-9 with TRBJ2-1, with 9 nucleotides matching TRBD2. Germline trimming cut 8 bases from V and 5 bases from J; bases unmatched to any gene: 16. The CDR3 has 17 residues. Looked up from germline, CDR1 is SEHNR and CDR2 is FQNEAQ (reference sequence). The CDR3 is CASFRLADGNRNNEQFF. CDR3 in DNA: TGTGCCAGCTTTAGACTAGCGGATGGAAACCGAAACAATGAGCAGTTCTTC.

The CDR3 nucleotides are TGCAGCGTTGAACAGGGAGAGGGAAAACTGTTTTTT. Its protein product is CSVEQGEGKLFF. The chain employs TRBV29-1 and TRBJ1-4; tentative D call: TRBD1 (5 bases). This CDR3 is built from 12 residues. Germline V lookup: CDR1 SQVTM, CDR2 ANQGSEA. Trimming shortened V by 2 bases and J by 10 bases, and 11 bases separated the two germline ends.

About this clone itself: The DNA is left out, because the CDR3 cannot be placed on it with certainty; the CDR3 is given as TCRdb lists it. The V call is TRBV2, the J call TRBJ1-4; TRBD1, the D gene given by the table, was not confirmed from the DNA. The CDR3 is made up of 14 amino acids, end residues included. In germline, CDR1 is SNHLY, CDR2 FYNNEI. The CDR3 protein is CASILDRLNEKLFF.

The chain uses TRBV5-4 and TRBJ2-1, with 10 bases identical to TRBD1. The J segment lost 6 bases and the V segment lost 4 bases, leaving 7 bases of the junction unmatched. Per germline, CDR1 SGHNT and CDR2 YYREEE (reference sequence). The CDR3 sequence is 15 residues long. CDR3 sequence: CASSLSGQGFNEQFF. In DNA form, the CDR3 reads TGTGCCAGCAGCCTCTCGGGACAGGGGTTCAATGAGCAGTTCTTC.

A few counts support this clone. The rearrangement links TRBV27 to TRBJ1-5; D is perhaps TRBD1 (5 bases). Germline V gene data show CDR1 as MNHEY and CDR2 as SMNVEV (reference sequence). V lost 3 bases to trimming and J lost 2 bases, with 8 bases between them. The CDR3 is made up of 14 amino acids. CDR3 protein: CASSLTRGNQPQHF. The CDR3 coding sequence is TGTGCCAGCAGTTTGACCAGGGGCAATCAGCCCCAGCATTTT.

V gene TRBV9 combines with J gene TRBJ1-2; no definite D call. V was shortened by 0 bases and J by 4 bases, with 7 bases between the two germline ends. Looked up from germline, CDR1 is SGDLS and CDR2 is YYNGEE. This CDR3 is built from 13 residues. The CDR3 protein is CASSVEPTYGYTF. CDR3 nucleotide sequence: TGTGCCAGCAGCGTAGAACCGACCTATGGCTACACCTTC.

The rearrangement uses TRBV10-1 and TRBJ2-1; D could derive from TRBD1 or TRBD2 (5 bases each). The CDR3 length is 17 residues. Germline-derived CDR1 and CDR2 are WNHNN and SYGVQD (reference sequence). V was clipped by 4 bases and J by 0 bases, with 16 bases between them. CDR3 loop: CASSAREGTRSYNEQFF. In nucleotides, the CDR3 is TGCGCCAGCAGTGCGCGTGAGGGGACCCGCTCCTACAATGAGCAGTTCTTC.

V and J are TRBV20-1 and TRBJ2-3; the D is unclear. Trimming removed 6 bases from V and 2 bases from J, with 6 bases in between. This CDR3 spans 11 amino acids. Germline lookup yields CDR1 DFQATT and CDR2 SNEGSKA (reference sequence). The CDR3 sequence is CSATNTDTQYF. The CDR3 nucleotides are TGCAGTGCCACCAACACAGATACGCAGTATTTT.

This clone has a handful of counts. A read error may produce the germline difference seen at one junction end. Here the CDR3 reads CASSLNHFPGKGF. DNA for the CDR3: TGTGCCAGCAGTTTAAATCACTTTCCAGGGAAGGGTTTT. V usage is TRBV28 and J usage is TRBJ1-5; a weak D match, TRBD1 (5 bases). The V gene's germline CDR1 is MDHEN and CDR2 SYDVKM. The CDR3 covers 13 residues. Variable domain in full (rest from reference TRBV28 and TRBJ1-5): DVKVTQSSRYLVKRTGEKVFLECVQDMDHENMFWYRQDPGLGLRLIYFSYDVKMKEKGDIPEGYSVSREKKERFSLILESASTNQTSMYLCASSLNHFPGKGFGDGTRLSIL.

V gene TRBV9 combines with J gene TRBJ2-1; D is uncertain. Germline V gene data show CDR1 as SGDLS and CDR2 as YYNGEE. CDR3 length: 16 residues. Trimming removed 3 bases at V and 0 bases at J, with 13 bases between. DNA for the CDR3: TGTGCCAGCAGCGCCGAAGCACCGAGCTCCTACAATGAGCAGTTCTTC. Its translation is CASSAEAPSSYNEQFF.

The chain couples TRBV6-5 to TRBJ1-2; D not resolved. Trimming left V 7 bases short and J 6 bases short, with 15 bases between. This CDR3 is 13 amino acids long. The V gene's germline CDR1 is MNHEY and CDR2 SVGAGI. The CDR3 nucleotides are TGTGCCAGCACCGACGCACTCATCCATGGCTACACCTTC. Amino acids: CASTDALIHGYTF.

This chain uses TRBV18 with TRBJ2-3; D is unclear. The CDR3 spans 15 residues. The germline V and J ends were trimmed by 3 bases and 1 base, with 11 bases remaining between them. Germline V CDR1 and CDR2: KGHSH, LQKENI. DNA of the CDR3: TGTGCCAGCTCACCTCTGCAAATAGGCACAGATACGCAGTATTTT. Its translation is CASSPLQIGTDTQYF.

This clone appeared a single time. The chain couples TRBV9 to TRBJ1-2; 9 nucleotides line up with TRBD1. Losses at the gene ends were 4 bases for V and 5 bases for J; bases not matched to a gene: 12. CDR1 SGDLS and CDR2 YYNGEE come from the germline V gene. The CDR3 is made up of 16 amino acids. The CDR3 nucleotides read TGTGCCAGCAGCTCCCGCCTAGGACAGGGGCATTATGGCTACACCTTC. It is translated as CASSSRLGQGHYGYTF.

The rearrangement links TRBV27 to TRBJ2-7, with TRBD2 identical over 11 bases. The CDR3 covers 17 residues. Losses at the gene ends were 5 bases for V and 9 bases for J; bases not matched to a gene: 18. Germline lookup yields CDR1 MNHEY and CDR2 SMNVEV (reference sequence). The CDR3 is CASSPRRTSGWPSRQYF. The CDR3 region has the DNA TGTGCCAGCAGTCCTCGACGGACTAGCGGGTGGCCAAGCAGGCAGTACTTC.

This chain connects TRBV5-1 to TRBJ2-7; 11 bases line up with TRBD1. Germline V gives CDR1 SGHRS, CDR2 YFSETQ. J lost 0 bases, V lost 7 bases, and 9 bases had no gene match. The CDR3 totals 16 residues. The CDR3: CASGTGGGLSSYEQYF. Written as DNA, the CDR3 is TGCGCCAGCGGGACAGGGGGAGGTCTAAGCTCCTACGAGCAGTACTTC.

The chain links TRBV11-2 to TRBJ1-2; D is uncertain. Germline CDR1 is SGHAT and CDR2 is FQNNGV. V was shortened by 0 bases and J by 0 bases, with 11 bases between the two germline ends. This CDR3 comprises 16 residues. The CDR3, as DNA: TGTGCCAGCAGCTTAGACCGGTTGGGAGCTAACTATGGCTACACCTTC. It specifies CASSLDRLGANYGYTF. Full variable domain (outside the CDR3, taken from reference TRBV11-2 and TRBJ1-2): EAGVAQSPRYKIIEKRQSVAFWCNPISGHATLYWYQQILGQGPKLLIQFQNNGVVDDSQLPKDRFSAERLKGVDSTLKIQPAKLEDSAVYLCASSLDRLGANYGYTFGSGTRLTVV.

The rearrangement joins TRBV19 to TRBJ2-2; the D call may be TRBD1 or TRBD2 (5 bases each). The CDR3 totals 16 residues. CDR1 is LNHDA and CDR2 is SQIVND in the germline V gene (reference sequence). Trimming cost V 3 bases and J 2 bases, with 13 bases left between them. CDR3 amino acids: CASSMGPGVNTGELFF. The CDR3 nucleotides read TGTGCCAGTAGTATGGGACCTGGGGTTAACACCGGGGAGCTGTTTTTT.

The chain carries TRBV2 and TRBJ2-7; maybe TRBD1 (5 bases). Trimming took off 9 bases at V and 2 bases at J, with 17 bases between the two ends. Germline V lookup: CDR1 SNHLY, CDR2 FYNNEI. The CDR3 spans 14 residues. Written as DNA, the CDR3 is TGTGCCAGTCTCAGGGCGCTCTCCACCTACGAGCAGTACTTC. Translated, it gives CASLRALSTYEQYF.

The chain combines TRBV7-9 with TRBJ2-2; 8 bases align to TRBD2. The CDR3 has 16 residues. The germline CDR1 and CDR2 sequences are SEHNR and FQNEAQ (reference sequence). Trimming cost V 6 bases and J 5 bases; bases outside gene matches: 11. The CDR3 region is CASRYSAGVGTGELFF. The CDR3, as DNA: TGTGCCAGCAGATACTCAGCGGGAGTAGGAACCGGGGAGCTGTTTTTT. The whole variable domain, filled in from reference TRBV7-9 and TRBJ2-2, reads DTGVSQNPRHKITKRGQNVTFRCDPISEHNRLYWYRQTLGQGPEFLTYFQNEAQLEKSRLLSDRFSAERPKGSFSTLEIQRTEQGDSAMYLCASRYSAGVGTGELFFGEGSRLTVL.

V is TRBV19 and J is TRBJ2-3; D is ambiguous. Germline V lookup: CDR1 LNHDA, CDR2 SQIVND (reference sequence). There are 13 residues in the CDR3. The V end was cut by 6 bases, the J end by 0 bases, with 7 bases between. CDR3 sequence (DNA): TGTGCCAGTAGGCAGTTTAGCACAGATACGCAGTATTTT. Translation: CASRQFSTDTQYF. The variable domain in full, with the rest retrieved from reference TRBV19 and TRBJ2-3, is DGGITQSPKYLFRKEGQNVTLSCEQNLNHDAMYWYRQDPGQGLRLIYYSQIVNDFQKGDIAEGYSVSREKKESFPLTVTSAQKNPTAFYLCASRQFSTDTQYFGPGTRLTVL.

The CDR3 DNA reads TGTGCCAGCAGTCGGGGACAGGGGTACAATTCTGGAAACACCATATATTTT. Translation gives CASSRGQGYNSGNTIYF. The chain recombines TRBV27 with TRBJ1-3; TRBD1 agrees at 10 bases. Trimming took 5 bases from V and 1 from J; bases not matched to a gene: 8. In germline, CDR1 is MNHEY, CDR2 SMNVEV (reference sequence). The CDR3 has 17 amino acids.

The chain carries TRBV2 and TRBJ1-2; 7 bases map to TRBD1. Germline trimming cut 5 bases from V and 0 bases from J; bases unmatched to any gene: 3. Germline V gene data show CDR1 as SNHLY and CDR2 as FYNNEI. The CDR3 has 14 amino acids. Here the CDR3 reads CASSRTGPNYGYTF. CDR3 bases: TGTGCCAGCAGTAGGACAGGTCCTAACTATGGCTACACCTTC.

The V and J genes are TRBV19 and TRBJ1-1; tentatively, D is TRBD1 (5 bases). The CDR3 is made up of 15 amino acids. Per germline, CDR1 LNHDA and CDR2 SQIVND (reference sequence). Trimming pared 1 base from V and 2 bases from J, leaving 11 bases between. CDR3 coding DNA: TGTGCCAGTAGTATAGGGGGGAACTTAAACACTGAAGCTTTCTTT. Translation: CASSIGGNLNTEAFF.

The chain links TRBV7-2 to TRBJ2-1; TRBD2 matches at 10 bases. This CDR3 comprises 17 residues. Germline assignment: CDR1 SGHTA and CDR2 FQGNSA. Unmatched junction bases numbered 10, after V lost 2 bases and J lost 6 bases. CDR3 coding DNA: TGTGCCAGCAGCTTACCCCATACTAGCGGGGATCCCAATGAGCAGTTCTTC. Amino acids: CASSLPHTSGDPNEQFF.

The rearrangement uses TRBV28 and TRBJ2-7, with D maybe TRBD1 (6 bases). The CDR3 has 14 residues. CDR1 and CDR2 from the germline V gene are MDHEN and SYDVKM. V dropped 5 bases and J dropped 3 bases, with 14 bases sitting between them. The CDR3 here is CASSPPGQIYEQYF. CDR3 nucleotides: TGTGCCAGCAGTCCCCCAGGACAGATCTACGAGCAGTACTTC.

CDR3 amino acids: CASSGVRTDTQYF. In DNA, the CDR3 is TGCGCCAGCAGCGGGGTTCGCACAGATACGCAGTATTTT. The V gene is TRBV10-1, the J gene TRBJ2-3; TRBD2 is a possible D gene (5 bases). The CDR3 covers 13 residues. V lost 6 bases and J 1 base, leaving 8 bases between the germline ends. In germline, CDR1 is WNHNN, CDR2 SYGVQD (reference sequence).

The chain employs TRBV6-1 and TRBJ2-4; weak D call: TRBD1 (6 bases). CDR1 and CDR2 (germline): MNHNS, SASEGT. The CDR3 loop spans 15 amino acids. The ends were cut back, 1 base at V and 4 bases at J, with 11 bases in the middle. The CDR3 region has the DNA TGTGCCAGCAGTGAAGAAGGGCAGGGGAAAAACATTCAGTACTTC. It translates to CASSEEGQGKNIQYF.

This chain joins TRBV2 and TRBJ2-2; TRBD1 matches at 7 bases. The germline gives CDR1 SNHLY, CDR2 FYNNEI. J lost 4 bases, V lost 5 bases, and 7 bases had no gene match. The CDR3 spans 15 residues. CDR3 protein: CASSRDRASTGELFF. In nucleotides, the CDR3 is TGTGCCAGCAGTCGAGACAGGGCGTCCACCGGGGAGCTGTTTTTT. The full variable domain, rest sourced from reference TRBV2 and TRBJ2-2, is EPEVTQTPSHQVTQMGQEVILRCVPISNHLYFYWYRQILGQKVEFLVSFYNNEISEKSEIFDDQFSVERPDGSNFTLKIRSTKLEDSAMYFCASSRDRASTGELFFGEGSRLTVL.

The rearrangement uses TRBV11-3 and TRBJ2-7; 9 bases are a match to TRBD1. Germline V gene data show CDR1 as SGHNT and CDR2 as YENEEA. The CDR3 covers 14 residues. The V gene end was trimmed by 6 bases and the J gene end by 2 bases; junction bases not matched to a gene: 5. CDR3 bases: TGTGCCAGCAGTGCCGGGACAGGGACCTACGAGCAGTACTTC. It yields the protein CASSAGTGTYEQYF. Using reference TRBV11-3 and TRBJ2-7 for the parts outside the CDR3, the full variable domain is EAGVVQSPRYKIIEKKQPVAFWCNPISGHNTLYWYLQNLGQGPELLIRYENEEAVDDSQLPKDRFSAERLKGVDSTLKIQPAELGDSAVYLCASSAGTGTYEQYFGPGTRLTVT.

The rearrangement joins TRBV6-6 to TRBJ2-5, with 12 nucleotides matching TRBD1. The DNA end lines up better with TRBJ2-7; the J call may be wrong. Germline loops: CDR1 MNHNY, CDR2 SVGAGI (reference sequence). This CDR3 has 15 residues. CDR3 bases: TGTGCCAGCAGAACCGGGACAGGGGGCTTGTACGAGCAGTACTTC. Translation: CASRTGTGGLYEQYF.